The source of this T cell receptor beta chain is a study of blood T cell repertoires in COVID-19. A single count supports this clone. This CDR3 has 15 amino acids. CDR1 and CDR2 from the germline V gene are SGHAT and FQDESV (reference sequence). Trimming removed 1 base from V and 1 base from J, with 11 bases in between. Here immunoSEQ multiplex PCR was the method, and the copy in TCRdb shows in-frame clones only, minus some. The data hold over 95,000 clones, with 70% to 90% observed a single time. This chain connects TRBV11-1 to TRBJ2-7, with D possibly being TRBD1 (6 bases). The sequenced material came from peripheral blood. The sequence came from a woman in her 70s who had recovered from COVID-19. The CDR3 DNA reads TGTGCCAGCAGCTTAGGGGGGACACTATCCTACGAGCAGTACTTC. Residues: CASSLGGTLSYEQYF.